Below, one T cell receptor beta chain is given with its context. Antigen specificity is unknown. Trimming took 7 bases from V and 1 from J; bases not matched to a gene: 4. The CDR3 length is 13 residues. Germline V gene data show CDR1 as GTSNPN and CDR2 as SVGIG (reference sequence). The data are from a study of shared clonotypes between healthy human individuals. Study as a whole: Those who served as donors were a couple of women and a few men between the ages of 18 and 49. The study's findings and limits: Some clonotypes were shared by all four sorted-subset donors, while others were not shared. The non-shared ones had lower generation probabilities than the shared ones.

For sorted subsets, about 190 ng DNA per replicate equaled tens of thousands of T cell genomes. Produced via immunoSEQ multiplex PCR; TCRdb's table is partial and in-frame only. The sample holds more than 2 million clones, under 97% seen once. The sequenced sample was naive CD4+ T cells sorted from blood. Stated subset: CD45RA+ positively selected. The source is a man aged 18 to 29 in good health. V is TRBV30 and J is TRBJ1-3; 7 nucleotides line up with TRBD1. The CDR3 spells CAFLRGSGNTIYF. CDR3 sequence (DNA): TGTGCCTTCCTCAGGGGGTCTGGAAACACCATATATTTT.